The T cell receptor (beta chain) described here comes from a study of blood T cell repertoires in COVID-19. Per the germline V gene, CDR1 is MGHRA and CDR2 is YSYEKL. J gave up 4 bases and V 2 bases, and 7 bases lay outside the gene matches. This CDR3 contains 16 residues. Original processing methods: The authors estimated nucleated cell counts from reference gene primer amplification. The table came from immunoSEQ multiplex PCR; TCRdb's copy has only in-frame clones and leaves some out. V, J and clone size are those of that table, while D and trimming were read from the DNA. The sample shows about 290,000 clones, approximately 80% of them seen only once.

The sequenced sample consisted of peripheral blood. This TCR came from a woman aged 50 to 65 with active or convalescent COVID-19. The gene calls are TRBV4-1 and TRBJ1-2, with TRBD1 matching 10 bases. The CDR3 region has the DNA TGCGCCAGCAGCCAACCCGACAGGGGGCACCGCTATGGCTACACCTTC. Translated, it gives CASSQPDRGHRYGYTF.